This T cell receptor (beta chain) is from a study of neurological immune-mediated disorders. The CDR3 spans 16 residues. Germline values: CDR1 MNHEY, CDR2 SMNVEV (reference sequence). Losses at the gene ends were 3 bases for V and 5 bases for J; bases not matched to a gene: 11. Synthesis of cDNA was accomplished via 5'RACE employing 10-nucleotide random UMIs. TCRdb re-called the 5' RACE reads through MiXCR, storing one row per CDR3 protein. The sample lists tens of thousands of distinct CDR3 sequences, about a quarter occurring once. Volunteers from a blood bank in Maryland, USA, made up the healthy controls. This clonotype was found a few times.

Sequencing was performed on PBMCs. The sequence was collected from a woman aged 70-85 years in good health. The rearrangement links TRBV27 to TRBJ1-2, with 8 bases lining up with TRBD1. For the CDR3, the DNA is TGTGCCAGCAGTTTTTCCGGGCGGACAGGGAGTTATGGCTACACCTTC. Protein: CASSFSGRTGSYGYTF.